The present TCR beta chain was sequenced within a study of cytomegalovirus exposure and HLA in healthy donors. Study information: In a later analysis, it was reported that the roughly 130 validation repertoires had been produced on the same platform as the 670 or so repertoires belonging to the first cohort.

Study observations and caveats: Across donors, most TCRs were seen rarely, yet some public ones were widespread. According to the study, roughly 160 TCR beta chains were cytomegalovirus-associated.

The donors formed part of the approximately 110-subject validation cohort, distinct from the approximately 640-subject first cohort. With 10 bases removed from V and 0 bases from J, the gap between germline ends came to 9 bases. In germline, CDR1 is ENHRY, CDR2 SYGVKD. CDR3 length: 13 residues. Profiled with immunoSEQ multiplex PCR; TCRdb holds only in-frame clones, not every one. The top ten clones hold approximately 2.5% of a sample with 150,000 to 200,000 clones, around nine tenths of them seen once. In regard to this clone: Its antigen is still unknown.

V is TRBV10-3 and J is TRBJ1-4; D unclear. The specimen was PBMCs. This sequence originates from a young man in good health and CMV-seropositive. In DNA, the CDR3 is TGTGCCACACGGACTACAACTAATGAAAAACTGTTTTTT. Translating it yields CATRTTTNEKLFF.